This T cell receptor (beta chain) emerged from a study of beta chain features in type 1 diabetes. About this clone itself: Antigen specificity is unknown.

Reverse transcribing all isolated RNA meant expressed TCRB transcripts were sequenced. Libraries were prepared by immunoSEQ multiplex PCR; TCRdb keeps only in-frame clonotypes and omits some of them. The data show approximately 360,000 clones, around an eighth seen once. Study results and limitations: Among patients with Type 1 diabetes, TCRB CDR3s were moderately but significantly shorter in every one of the four CD4+ subsets.

Germline loops: CDR1 SGDLS, CDR2 YYNGEE. Trimming took 0 bases from V and 1 from J, leaving 5 bases between them. The CDR3 has 14 amino acids. The receptor comes from a woman aged 18-29 years with type 1 diabetes. The chain is built from TRBV9 and TRBJ1-5; possible D gene TRBD1, 5 bases. The sample comprised naive CD4+ T cells from blood. Written as DNA, the CDR3 is TGTGCCAGCAGCGTAGGACAGAGCAATCAGCCCCAGCATTTT. Protein sequence: CASSVGQSNQPQHF.